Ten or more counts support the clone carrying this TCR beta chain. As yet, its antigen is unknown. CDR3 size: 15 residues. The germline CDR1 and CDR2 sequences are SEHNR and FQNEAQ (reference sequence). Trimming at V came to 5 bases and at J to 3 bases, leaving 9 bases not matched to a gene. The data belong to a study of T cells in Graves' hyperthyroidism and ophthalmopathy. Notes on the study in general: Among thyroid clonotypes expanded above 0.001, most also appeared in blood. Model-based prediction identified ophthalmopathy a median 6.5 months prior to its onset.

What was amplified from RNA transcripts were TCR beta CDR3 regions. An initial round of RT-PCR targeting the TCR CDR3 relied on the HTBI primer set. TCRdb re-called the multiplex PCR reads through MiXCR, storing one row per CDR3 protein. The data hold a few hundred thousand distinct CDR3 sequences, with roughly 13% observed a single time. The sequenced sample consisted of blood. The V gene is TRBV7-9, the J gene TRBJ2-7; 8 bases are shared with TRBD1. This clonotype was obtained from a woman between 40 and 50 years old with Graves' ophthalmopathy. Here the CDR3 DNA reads TGTGCCAGCAGCCAGTATGGACAGGGCGGCTACGAGCAGTACTTC. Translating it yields CASSQYGQGGYEQYF. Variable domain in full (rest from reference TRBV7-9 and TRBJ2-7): DTGVSQNPRHKITKRGQNVTFRCDPISEHNRLYWYRQTLGQGPEFLTYFQNEAQLEKSRLLSDRFSAERPKGSFSTLEIQRTEQGDSAMYLCASSQYGQGGYEQYFGPGTRLTVT.